These 12 T cell receptor beta chains were all obtained from the same sample, sequenced in a study of identical twins. TCRdb independently ran MiXCR on the 5' RACE reads; one entry per CDR3 protein. This sample carries some 240,000 distinct CDR3 sequences, about 10% of them seen once, and the ten largest clones take less than 12%. Sequenced material: memory T cells sorted from blood. These receptors originate from a man between 50 and 59 years old in good health.

This clonotype appeared many times. V and J are TRBV6-2 or TRBV6-3 and TRBJ1-5; the D is unclear. The CDR3 spans 15 residues. Trimming pared 4 bases from V and 0 bases from J, leaving 10 bases between. CDR1 MNHEY and CDR2 SVGEGT come from the germline V gene. CDR3: CASSLQLNSNQPQHF. The CDR3 nucleotides are TGTGCCAGCAGTTTGCAGCTTAATAGCAATCAGCCCCAGCATTTT.

The rearrangement links TRBV27 to TRBJ1-2; D may be TRBD1 (6 bases). The V and J ends lost 4 bases and 7 bases respectively, with 10 bases between them. Germline V gives CDR1 MNHEY, CDR2 SMNVEV (reference sequence). The CDR3 consists of 12 residues. The chain's CDR3 is CASSSGALGYTF. The CDR3 bases are TGTGCCAGCAGTTCAGGGGCTCTTGGCTACACCTTC.

The chain has TRBV5-6 and TRBJ1-4; 7 bases fit TRBD1. V shed 5 bases, J shed 0 bases, and the junction held 4 bases outside the gene matches. The CDR3 sequence is 15 residues long. CDR1 SGHDT and CDR2 YYEEEE come from the germline V gene. The CDR3 DNA sequence: TGTGCCAGCAGAGAACAGGGGACAACTAATGAAAAACTGTTTTTT. Its translation: CASREQGTTNEKLFF.

This clonotype came up many times. The rearrangement links TRBV5-1 to TRBJ2-1; D might be TRBD2 (7 bases). Trimming left V 4 bases short and J 7 bases short, with 21 bases between. The CDR3 length is 16 residues. The V gene's germline CDR1 is SGHRS and CDR2 YFSETQ. The CDR3 loop reads CASSDRKGGGVNEQFF. The CDR3 DNA is TGCGCCAGCAGCGACCGGAAAGGGGGGGGGGTGAATGAGCAGTTCTTC.

In this sample, this clonotype turned up many times. CDR3 DNA sequence: TGCGCCAGCAGCATCGGACAGGGACAAGAGACCCAGTACTTC. Protein: CASSIGQGQETQYF. This chain joins TRBV5-1 and TRBJ2-5; 8 bases line up with TRBD1. V lost 4 bases, J lost 2 bases, and 4 bases stayed unmatched. The CDR3 extends over 14 amino acids. Germline CDR1 is SGHRS and CDR2 is YFSETQ.

This clonotype has just a few counts. V gene TRBV6-2 or TRBV6-3 combines with J gene TRBJ2-3, with 11 bases aligning to TRBD1. The CDR3 is 20 amino acids. CDR1 MNHEY and CDR2 SVGEGT come from the germline V gene. The V and J ends lost 2 bases and 0 bases, in that order; junction bases with no gene match: 13. The CDR3 sequence is CASSYPIVWTGGRSTDTQYF. The CDR3 DNA is TGTGCCAGCAGTTACCCAATAGTGTGGACAGGGGGCCGTAGCACAGATACGCAGTATTTT.

There are a few counts of this clonotype. The chain carries TRBV5-1 and TRBJ2-1; TRBD2 might be the D (5 bases). The V end lost 0 bases, the J end lost 7 bases, and 14 bases lay between the germline ends. This CDR3 contains 15 residues. Germline V gene lookup returns CDR1 SGHRS and CDR2 YFSETQ. The DNA for the CDR3 is TGCGCCAGCAGCTTGGACCCGGGAAAAGTAAATGAGCAGTTCTTC. Translating gives CASSLDPGKVNEQFF. Using reference TRBV5-1 and TRBJ2-1 for the parts outside the CDR3, the full variable domain is KAGVTQTPRYLIKTRGQQVTLSCSPISGHRSVSWYQQTPGQGLQFLFEYFSETQRNKGNFPGRFSGRQFSNSRSEMNVSTLELGDSALYLCASSLDPGKVNEQFFGPGTRLTVL.

In its sample, this clonotype was seen a few times. The chain combines TRBV4-3 with TRBJ1-5; D is unresolved. The CDR3 spans 14 residues. The germline V gene has CDR1 LGHNA and CDR2 YSLEER. V lost 0 bases and J lost 0, with 3 bases in between. Here the CDR3 DNA reads TGCGCCAGCAGCCAAGAATTTAGCAATCAGCCCCAGCATTTT. Protein sequence: CASSQEFSNQPQHF.

This clonotype has at least ten counts. The V and J genes are TRBV12-3 or TRBV12-4 and TRBJ2-2; D is unclear. Deletions cut 6 bases from V and 10 bases from J, with 15 bases between. The CDR3 spans 13 residues. The CDR3 nucleotides are TGTGCCAGCAGCCGCCTGGGTCACGAGGAGCTGTTTTTT. Translated, it gives CASSRLGHEELFF.

This chain's CDR3 is CASSQNTLTRNEQFF. For the CDR3, the DNA is TGCGCCAGCAGCCAAAATACGTTAACGCGGAATGAGCAGTTCTTC. The rearrangement uses TRBV4-3 and TRBJ2-1; D uncertain. The CDR3 is 15 amino acids. Germline CDR1 LGHNA, CDR2 YSLEER. Deletions cut 2 bases from V and 7 bases from J, with 15 bases between.

This clonotype appeared many times. The chain has TRBV4-3 and TRBJ2-3; a weak D match, TRBD2 (6 bases). Trimming took off 1 base at V and 3 bases at J, with 8 bases between the two ends. Germline-derived CDR1 and CDR2 are LGHNA and YSLEER. The CDR3 extends over 14 amino acids. In DNA, the CDR3 is TGCGCCAGCAGCCAAGCGGGAGTAACAGATACGCAGTATTTT. It translates to CASSQAGVTDTQYF.

With respect to this clonotype: A much larger clone differs by one base, so this may be a read error. CDR3 coding DNA: TGTGCCAGCACGCGAGATTTGGGGACAGGGAACTCCTACGAGCAGTACTTC. It yields the protein CASTRDLGTGNSYEQYF. The chain uses TRBV3-1 and TRBJ2-7, with TRBD1 identical over 9 bases. J lost 0 bases, V lost 7 bases, and 13 bases had no gene match. Germline-derived CDR1 and CDR2 are LGHDT and YNNKEL (reference sequence). CDR3 length: 17 amino acids.